The present entry profiles one TCR beta chain with its context. Unmatched junction bases numbered 5, after V lost 8 bases and J lost 3 bases. Germline-derived CDR1 and CDR2 are MNHEY and SVGAGI. The CDR3 extends over 14 amino acids. Those who participated ranged in age from roughly 18 to 95 years and resided in about two dozen US areas. The source of the sample is a study of blood T cell repertoires in COVID-19. Study-level background: Acute-phase and convalescent COVID-19 samples originated in the United States, Italy and Spain.

Profiling relied on immunoSEQ multiplex PCR, and the TCRdb table lists in-frame clones only, not all of them. The sample holds 200,000 to 250,000 clones, over 80% seen once. This TCR derives from a woman aged 40 to 55 who had recovered from COVID-19. Sequenced material: PBMCs or T cells enriched from blood (not recorded which). The chain joins TRBV6-5 to TRBJ2-1; 9 bases align to TRBD2. CDR3: CASHSGSNYNEQFF. The CDR3 region has the DNA TGTGCCAGCCATAGCGGGAGTAACTACAATGAGCAGTTCTTC.